This T cell receptor beta chain was found in a study of shared clonotypes between healthy human individuals (dated by TCRdb to 2020 to 2022). At the level of the whole study: The cohort comprised two women and a few men aged 18 to 49 years. Leukapheresis yielded between about 0.85 and 10 billion PBMCs per donor. For each donor, CD4 naive and CD4 memory were each run on three plates, CD8 naive on two plates, and CD8 memory on one plate. To estimate repertoire size and how much clonotypes are shared between individuals, the study performed deep sequencing of blood TCR repertoires from roughly five healthy adults. To increase sequencing depth and limit assay-specific biases, TCR repertoire library preparation and sequencing were carried out by different laboratories using diverse techniques.

To note about this clone: The specificity of this receptor is unknown. Base qualities are missing; no much larger clone stands one base away.

The donors were healthy, HIV-negative adults with no recently reported acute infections or vaccinations. Only Caucasian adults living in Nashville, Tennessee, USA were represented among the donors. CD4+ T cells were enriched through magnetic negative selection, after which naive cells were positively selected on CD45RA and the remaining negative fraction served as the memory subset. Blood was collected by leukapheresis, and PBMCs were isolated by Ficoll-Histopaque density gradient centrifugation and then cryopreserved in liquid nitrogen vapor phase. Analytical flow cytometry was used to check the purity and quantity of each magnetically sorted T cell population. Genomic DNA was isolated from every sorted fraction and measured by UV absorbance on a Nanodrop 2000c. TCR CDR3 regions were amplified from genomic DNA by multiplex PCR using the deep immunoSEQ assay. Extracted genomic DNA from each cell subset was distributed evenly across all wells of several immunoSEQ 96-well plates, and each plate was treated as a replicate. For sorted subsets, approximately 210 ng genomic DNA, equal to tens of thousands of T cell genomes, was loaded into each replicate PCR. The purified libraries were quantified using a Qubit 3.0 fluorometer, sized with a Bioanalyzer 2100, and then quantified again using the KAPA Library Quantification kit. Every immunoSEQ 96-well plate was sequenced on a separate single-read 150-cycle Illumina NextSeq 550 flow cell. The original pipeline was this. Because the immunoSEQ output held only junctional sequences and lacked quality scores, the filtering could not match the filtering applied to full-length reads. To assign V/J genes and CDR3, sequences were annotated against IMGT germline references using PyIR, a Python wrapper for IgBLAST v1.9. Reads with weak V/J assignments (E-value above 1e-6), missing CDR3, stop codons, out-of-frame junctions, or ambiguous translated residues were removed. A V3J clonotype was defined by an identical inferred V gene, J gene, and CDR3 amino acid sequence. Percentage overlap between repertoires was computed as shared unique clonotypes divided by the size of the smaller repertoire. RTK rarefaction, the Chao1 estimator, and Recon v2.1 estimates of unobserved clonotypes were used to assess repertoire richness. Generation probabilities for all TCRbeta clonotypes obtained by the gDNA method from several donors were computed using OLGA. TCRdb provides this immuneACCESS table in a form limited to in-frame rearrangements. Some clones are lacking; in checked studies, under half of them reflect an unresolved V gene, and why the rest are absent is not known. The DNA was the basis for D and trimming; V, J and clone size are from that table. The sample data list nearly 1,000,000 clones, and around three quarters of these were observed just once. Roughly 1.5% of the sample goes to the ten largest clones.

Taken from the germline V gene, the CDR1 and CDR2 loops are SNHLY and FYNNEI. The CDR3 covers 13 residues, taking in both the cysteine and the phenylalanine. Of the read, only the CDR3 DNA is kept; its 39 bases are in frame from base 1. Trimming takes 7 bases from V and 9 bases from J, and the germline ends sit 16 bases apart. Beyond this particular receptor, the publication reports: Rarefaction of sorted-subset datasets indicated incomplete sequencing despite the large sequencing depth. Sampling was restricted to blood, and TCR repertoires in tissue are likely to differ from TCR repertoires in blood. Naive subsets generally had larger estimated clonotype richness than memory subsets. Based on pairwise subsampling, the degree of clonotype sharing among donors was expected to be affected by sequencing depth. Because the study included a small number of donors, the genetic and exposure-history diversity represented was limited. About 4.5% of naive CD4, 3.5% of naive CD8, 2.3% of memory CD4, and around 0.4% of memory CD8 clonotypes were shared across several donors. Compared with non-shared clonotypes, clonotypes shared by all four sorted-subset donors had higher generation probabilities.

The clonotype was recovered from a man younger than 35 in good health. Sequenced: memory CD4+ T cells sorted from blood. The cell subset or site label, read with the paper, signifies: CD45RA-negative fraction. The V and J genes are TRBV2 and TRBJ2-4; the D gene identity is not certain. Read as DNA, the sequence is TGTGCCAGCATTAAAAATCCCGGCGGCATTCAGTACTTC. The resulting protein is CASIKNPGGIQYF.